The next 2 T cell receptor beta chains were all read from a single sample in a study of blood T cell repertoires in COVID-19. Here immunoSEQ multiplex PCR was the method, and the copy in TCRdb shows in-frame clones only, minus some. The table records over 250,000 clones, around nine tenths of them present only once. Sequencing used peripheral blood. The receptors were sampled from a middle-aged man with acute or convalescent COVID-19.

The V gene is TRBV6-1, the J gene TRBJ2-5; D may be TRBD2 (6 bases). Germline CDR1 is MNHNS and CDR2 is SASEGT. Trimming shortened V by 0 bases and J by 2 bases, and 7 bases separated the two germline ends. The CDR3 has 14 residues. The CDR3 sequence is CASSEAGTQETQYF. DNA of the CDR3: TGTGCCAGCAGTGAAGCTGGGACTCAAGAGACCCAGTACTTC.

V is TRBV20-1 and J is TRBJ1-3; D remains ambiguous. V was cut by 3 bases and J by 0 bases, with 12 bases left in between. Germline-derived CDR1 and CDR2 are DFQATT and SNEGSKA (reference sequence). This CDR3 comprises 15 residues. The CDR3 region is CSASIAGYSGNTIYF. In DNA form, the CDR3 reads TGCAGTGCTAGTATTGCGGGTTACTCTGGAAACACCATATATTTT.